The clone carrying this T cell receptor beta chain was seen a single time. The antigen is unknown. CD4+ cells underwent separation, giving CD45RA+ naive and CD45RA-negative memory subsets. This CDR3 region has 14 residues. Germline lookup yields CDR1 KGHSH and CDR2 LQKENI. V gave up 3 bases and J gave up 3 bases; unmatched junction bases: 2. The sample is drawn from a study of shared clonotypes between healthy human individuals. Profiled with immunoSEQ multiplex PCR; TCRdb holds only in-frame clones, not every one. The table lists just under 350,000 clones, less than 75% of them singletons, with roughly a tenth in the top ten. General study findings and limits: Incompleteness in sorted-subset sequencing, despite large depth, was shown by rarefaction. Clonotypes that were shared across a handful of donors made up about 5.1% of naive CD4 clonotypes. Clonotypes shared by all four donors outscored non-shared clonotypes in generation probability.

The chain recombines TRBV18 with TRBJ2-3, with TRBD2 identical over 8 bases. This TCR derives from a man in his thirties or forties in good health. Sequencing input: memory CD4+ T cells sorted from blood. The subset is: CD45RA-negative fraction. The CDR3 reads CASSPSGSTDTQYF. CDR3 coding DNA: TGTGCCAGCTCACCGAGCGGGAGTACAGATACGCAGTATTTT.